This passage covers 4 T cell receptor beta chains from one sample sequenced in a study of T-cell memory formation after mild COVID-19. TCRdb reprocessed the 5' RACE reads with MiXCR, giving one entry per CDR3 protein. This sample has about 84,000 distinct CDR3 sequences, with around 14% found just once. What was sequenced was PBMCs or a T cell subset sorted from them (not recorded which). The receptors were sampled from an adult woman who had mild COVID-19 (a few samples of this study predate the infection). Cell type and time point are not known.

The V call is TRBV4-1, the J call TRBJ2-1, with 7 bases matching TRBD1. The V segment lost 4 bases and the J segment 5 bases; nucleotides outside the gene matches: 8. This CDR3 has 15 residues. Per germline, CDR1 MGHRA and CDR2 YSYEKL. The CDR3 DNA reads as TGCGCCAGCAGCCGAGGGACAGACCTTAACAATGAGCAGTTCTTC. It encodes CASSRGTDLNNEQFF.

The V and J genes are TRBV5-5 and TRBJ1-2, with 7 nucleotides matching TRBD1. CDR3 size: 14 residues. Germline V lookup: CDR1 SGHKS, CDR2 YYEKEE (reference sequence). Unmatched junction bases numbered 7, after V lost 4 bases and J lost 4 bases. CDR3 coding DNA: TGTGCCAGCAGCACCCGACAGGGAGGCTATGGCTACACCTTC. It specifies CASSTRQGGYGYTF.

The chain couples TRBV29-1 to TRBJ2-1; 9 positions agree with TRBD2. V lost 3 bases and J lost 2; bases outside the gene matches: 5. In germline, CDR1 is SQVTM, CDR2 ANQGSEA. This CDR3 comprises 15 residues. The CDR3 sequence: CSVDGGGGAYNEQFF. The CDR3 DNA reads TGCAGCGTTGACGGCGGCGGGGGGGCCTACAATGAGCAGTTCTTC.

There are a few counts of this clonotype. This chain connects TRBV4-3 to TRBJ1-2; TRBD1 matches 7 bases. The junction had 4 bases not matched to a gene; V was cut back by 5 bases and J by 4 bases. Germline loops: CDR1 LGHNA, CDR2 YSLEER. This CDR3 spans 13 amino acids. The CDR3 nucleotides are TGCGCCAGCAGCGAGGGACAGAGCTATGGCTACACCTTC. Protein product: CASSEGQSYGYTF.